This note documents a single T cell receptor beta chain sequence. As yet, its antigen is unknown. This sample is part of a study of breast tumors, draining lymph nodes, adjacent tissues. Study-wide findings and caveats: Luminal-like breast cancer showed significantly higher tumor–nontumor repertoire similarity than basal-like. Tumor repertoires ranked between lymph nodes and nontumor tissue in diversity, with V and J gene preferences.

TCRdb ran MiXCR on the multiplex PCR reads and lists one entry per CDR3 protein. The data show some 170,000 distinct CDR3 sequences, 33% seen once. The lymph nodes were axillary draining lymph nodes from breast cancer patients. CDR1 is SGHTA and CDR2 is FQGTGA in the germline V gene. Trimming removed 5 bases from V and 2 bases from J, with 16 bases in between. CDR3 size: 16 residues. The material sequenced was axillary lymph node tissue. This clonotype was sampled from a female donor with breast cancer. Some clones in this sample may be carry-over from other donors' samples. The chain is built from TRBV7-3 and TRBJ1-5; D unresolved. The DNA for the CDR3 is TGTGCCAGCAGCCCACCAAGCGGGAGTGGCAATCAGCCCCAGCATTTT. Translating gives CASSPPSGSGNQPQHF.